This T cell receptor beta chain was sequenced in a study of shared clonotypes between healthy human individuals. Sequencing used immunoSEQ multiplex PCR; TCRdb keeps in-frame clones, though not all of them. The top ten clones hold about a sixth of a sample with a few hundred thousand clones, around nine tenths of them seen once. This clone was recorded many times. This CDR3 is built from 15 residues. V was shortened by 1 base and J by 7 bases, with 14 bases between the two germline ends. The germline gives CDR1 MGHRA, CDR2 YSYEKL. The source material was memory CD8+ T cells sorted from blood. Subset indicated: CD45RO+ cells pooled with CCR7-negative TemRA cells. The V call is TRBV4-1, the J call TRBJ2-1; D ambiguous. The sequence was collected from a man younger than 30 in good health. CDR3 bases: TGCGCCAGCAGCCAAGGAGCCTATCAGGCTAATGAGCAGTTCTTC. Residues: CASSQGAYQANEQFF.